Shown below are 16 T cell receptor beta chains from a single sample sequenced in a study of cytomegalovirus exposure and HLA in healthy donors (dated by TCRdb to about 2017). Library prep was done by the immunoSEQ multiplex PCR assay. This is the immuneACCESS table as TCRdb keeps it, with only in-frame sequences that have V and J called. A part of the clones is gone; compared with another copy, unresolved V genes explain less than half, and the rest is unexplained. For this sample there are 130,000 or so clones; 89% appear just once. The ten biggest clones cover 3% to 3.5% of the sample. The specimen was PBMCs. The receptors here all came from a man younger than 40 in good health and CMV-seronegative.

This CDR3 is CATSNTEAQDTQYF. In DNA, the CDR3 is TGTGCCACCAGCAATACGGAGGCGCAAGATACGCAGTATTTT. This chain joins TRBV15 and TRBJ2-3, with a possible D match to TRBD2 (5 bases). This CDR3 contains 14 residues. With 4 bases removed from V and 5 bases from J, the gap between germline ends came to 13 bases. Germline lookup yields CDR1 LNHNV and CDR2 YYDKDF (reference sequence).

The chain is built from TRBV18 and TRBJ1-4, with 7 nucleotides matching TRBD1. The CDR3 runs 15 residues. Germline V gives CDR1 KGHSH, CDR2 LQKENI. V lost 7 bases and J lost 3; bases outside the gene matches: 8. The DNA for the CDR3 is TGTGCCAGCTTAACTACAGGGGCTCCTAATGAAAAACTGTTTTTT. It encodes CASLTTGAPNEKLFF.

The chain is built from TRBV27 and TRBJ2-2; D might be TRBD1 (5 bases). This CDR3 spans 16 amino acids. V lost 5 bases and J 2 bases, leaving 15 bases between the germline ends. Germline-derived CDR1 and CDR2 are MNHEY and SMNVEV (reference sequence). CDR3 DNA sequence: TGTGCCAGCAGTAGGATCTGGACAATAAACACCGGGGAGCTGTTTTTT. As protein: CASSRIWTINTGELFF.

This rearrangement joins TRBV4-3 to TRBJ2-1; TRBD2 matches at 10 bases. Germline CDR1 and CDR2: LGHNA and YSLEER. The length of the CDR3 is 17 residues. V lost 0 bases, J lost 6 bases, and 8 bases stayed unmatched. For the CDR3, the DNA is TGCGCCAGCAGCCAAGATCCCTCCCGGACTAGCGGCAATGAGCAGTTCTTC. This sequence encodes CASSQDPSRTSGNEQFF.

The chain joins TRBV7-6 to TRBJ2-6, with TRBD2 as a possible D gene (6 bases). Trimming took off 3 bases at V and 0 bases at J, with 15 bases between the two ends. The CDR3 covers 18 residues. CDR1 is SGHVS, CDR2 FNYEAQ, per germline. The CDR3 DNA follows: TGTGCCAGCAGCTTTCCCCCGGGGCGGGACTCTGGGGCCAACGTCCTGACTTTC. Its translation: CASSFPPGRDSGANVLTF.

This sequence joins TRBV18 and TRBJ2-6; D unresolved. V lost 3 bases to trimming and J lost 4 bases, with 13 bases between them. The germline gives CDR1 KGHSH, CDR2 LQKENI. The CDR3 extends over 16 amino acids. Here the CDR3 reads CASSPLRVIGANVLTF. In DNA, the CDR3 is TGTGCCAGCTCACCCTTGCGTGTGATCGGGGCCAACGTCCTGACTTTC.

This clone was counted a few times. The rearrangement uses TRBV7-9 and TRBJ2-7, with TRBD1 as a possible D gene (6 bases). Trimming cost V 8 bases and J 3 bases, with 14 bases left between them. The germline V gene encodes CDR1 SEHNR and CDR2 FQNEAQ (reference sequence). The CDR3 runs to 13 residues. The CDR3 loop reads CASAGRGDYEQYF. In nucleotides, the CDR3 is TGTGCCAGCGCGGGCAGGGGCGACTACGAGCAGTACTTC.

This rearrangement joins TRBV7-9 to TRBJ2-3; no reliable D call. This CDR3 is built from 14 residues. Germline values: CDR1 SEHNR, CDR2 FQNEAQ (reference sequence). The V end was cut by 2 bases, the J end by 0 bases, with 6 bases between. CDR3 protein: CASSLMTSTDTQYF. CDR3 DNA: TGTGCCAGCAGCTTAATGACTAGCACAGATACGCAGTATTTT.

The V call is TRBV18, the J call TRBJ2-7, with TRBD2 matching 10 bases. Germline V gene sequence: CDR1 KGHSH, CDR2 LQKENI. V gave up 3 bases and J gave up 4 bases; unmatched junction bases: 6. The CDR3 sequence is 15 residues long. The CDR3: CASSPLAGEVYEQYF. As DNA, the CDR3 is TGTGCCAGCTCACCTCTAGCGGGGGAGGTATACGAGCAGTACTTC.

The table lists this clone with a few counts. Different DNA sequences within this sample yield the same CDR3. V is TRBV19 and J is TRBJ1-2; D is uncertain. The V end lost 9 bases, the J end lost 2 bases, and 22 bases lay between the germline ends. CDR1 is LNHDA and CDR2 is SQIVND in the germline V gene (reference sequence). The CDR3 runs to 16 residues. Here the CDR3 DNA reads TGTGCCAGCAGAACCTCCGGACTTCCCAACAACTATGGCTACACCTTC. It specifies CASRTSGLPNNYGYTF. The whole variable domain, remainder taken from reference TRBV19 and TRBJ1-2, is DGGITQSPKYLFRKEGQNVTLSCEQNLNHDAMYWYRQDPGQGLRLIYYSQIVNDFQKGDIAEGYSVSREKKESFPLTVTSAQKNPTAFYLCASRTSGLPNNYGYTFGSGTRLTVV.

In nucleotides, the CDR3 is TGTGCCAGCAGCCTTAGATTCTCTGGAAACACCATATATTTT. This translates into CASSLRFSGNTIYF. The chain carries TRBV5-6 and TRBJ1-3, with no clear D. Trimming stripped 4 bases from V and 0 bases from J, with 8 bases between. The CDR3 is made up of 14 amino acids. The V gene's germline CDR1 is SGHDT and CDR2 YYEEEE.

J is TRBJ1-5 and V is TRBV27; possibly TRBD1 for D (5 bases). Germline V lookup: CDR1 MNHEY, CDR2 SMNVEV (reference sequence). CDR3 size: 13 residues. V was pared by 7 bases and J by 7 bases, with 14 bases between. The CDR3 region is CASIRGAGQPQHF. In DNA, the CDR3 is TGTGCCAGCATACGCGGGGCCGGGCAGCCCCAGCATTTT.

The rearrangement links TRBV5-1 to TRBJ2-1, with D tentatively TRBD1 or TRBD2 (6 bases each). V was trimmed by 9 bases and J by 5 bases, leaving 18 bases between them. The CDR3 loop spans 14 amino acids. CDR1 and CDR2 from the germline V gene are SGHRS and YFSETQ. CDR3 nucleotides: TGCGCCACCAGGGGAGGCGTAACCAACAATGAGCAGTTCTTC. Protein product: CATRGGVTNNEQFF.

The V and J genes are TRBV5-1 and TRBJ1-2; D may be TRBD1 (6 bases). The ends were cut back, 1 base at V and 0 bases at J, with 10 bases in the middle. The germline V gene has CDR1 SGHRS and CDR2 YFSETQ. This CDR3 has 15 amino acids. The CDR3 bases are TGCGCCAGCAGCTTGCAGGGGCCGACTAACTATGGCTACACCTTC. Its translation is CASSLQGPTNYGYTF.

The rearrangement uses TRBV6-5 and TRBJ1-2; TRBD1 aligns across 7 bases. The CDR3 is 14 amino acids. From germline, CDR1 is MNHEY and CDR2 SVGAGI. V shed 4 bases, J shed 8 bases, and the junction held 10 bases outside the gene matches. CDR3 region: CASSSLDRAHGYTF. In DNA form, the CDR3 reads TGTGCCAGCAGTTCCCTTGACAGGGCACACGGCTACACCTTC.

V and J are TRBV2 and TRBJ2-2, with D possibly matching TRBD2 (6 bases). CDR3 length: 16 amino acids. Germline V gene lookup returns CDR1 SNHLY and CDR2 FYNNEI. The V end lost 6 bases, the J end lost 0 bases, and 14 bases lay between the germline ends. CDR3 loop: CASSRTGLTNTGELFF. DNA of the CDR3: TGTGCCAGCAGCAGAACGGGACTTACGAACACCGGGGAGCTGTTTTTT.